This TCR beta chain was recorded in a study of CD8+ T cells in alopecia areata. Across the whole study: Patients received oral tofacitinib, 5 to 10 mg twice daily, for moderate-to-severe alopecia areata.

The study's findings and limits: Relative to mice, TCR sharing across patients was less clear, a difference possibly HLA-related. Sequencing of scalp samples also includes resident alphabeta T cells from normal skin.

RNA was isolated and reverse transcribed to cDNA, the sequencing template. Generated by immunoSEQ multiplex PCR, the TCRdb table keeps only in-frame clones and is missing some. The table has about 180,000 clones, roughly 59% seen once; the top ten hold around 1.6%. This clone has only a few counts. Its target is not known. Trimming shortened V by 3 bases and J by 0 bases, and 11 bases separated the two germline ends. In germline, CDR1 is GTSNPN, CDR2 SVGIG (reference sequence). This CDR3 contains 14 residues. This chain connects TRBV30 to TRBJ1-1; D may be TRBD1 (6 bases). The source material was CD4+ T cells sorted from blood, sampled at week 0. This TCR came from a human donor with alopecia areata. CDR3: CAWRTGLMNTEAFF. Here the CDR3 DNA reads TGTGCCTGGAGGACAGGCCTCATGAACACTGAAGCTTTCTTT.